This is a list of T cell receptor beta chains from one sample in a study of blood T cell repertoires in COVID-19. Sequencing was performed with immunoSEQ multiplex PCR; in TCRdb, only in-frame clones are kept and a portion is missing. The sample lists under 300,000 clones; about nine tenths were seen once. The sample consisted of peripheral blood. Receptor source: a woman aged 35 to 49 with acute or convalescent COVID-19. The CDR3 runs from the conserved cysteine through the conserved F or W.

v_call,cdr3_aa
TRBV5-6,CASSLGGSGELFF
TRBV7-3,CASSLTVAPNTGELFF
TRBV24-1,CATSDREGPRGEQFF
TRBV27,CASSTLGQGFYGYTF
TRBV19,CASSIESGTGLNTEAFF
TRBV19,CASSQGDRLNNSPLHF
TRBV5-6,CASSLLDRNLNSPLHF
TRBV7-6,CASSLGSASGVETQYF
TRBV10-1,CASSLQGGNEQFF
TRBV7-9,CASSLAIGGETEAFF
TRBV2,CASTERGTQETQYF
TRBV19,CASSIVSGGPEAFF
TRBV7-2,CASSFRLAGGPRTQYF
TRBV3-1/TRBV3-2,CASSRLPSGGALGGGYNEQFF
TRBV7-8,CASSRSSGDEQFF
TRBV5-4,CASSAPTGTGYGRTQYF
TRBV5-1,CASSLHQGKWAPNTEAFF
TRBV24-1,CATSDRGRNNEQFF
TRBV18,CASSPGTGDEKLFF
TRBV5-1,CASSSSVMNTEAFF
TRBV9,CASSDGYPDTQYF
TRBV10-3,CAISGGGTRSYNSPLHF
TRBV19,CASSTTGGSGETQYF
TRBV11-2,CASSSVRQPSGANVLTF
TRBV24-1,CATSWRGPWGQYF
TRBV4-1,CASSYRVMTDTQYF
TRBV12-5,CASGSQEGQPQHF
TRBV9,CASSPKTQGEKLFF
TRBV5-1,CASSLGQGIGNEQFF
TRBV30,CAWSTGQGREKLFF
TRBV5-4,CASSPPAGTDTQYF
TRBV6-5,CASSSDQPQHF
TRBV6-2/TRBV6-3,CASSAGIGEAFF
TRBV5-5,CASSLQGGNTEAFF
TRBV18,CASSPLLAGTGELFF
TRBV19,CASSIGLGGRWSNQPQHF
TRBV27,CASSLSYGGNTEAFF
TRBV24-1,CATRTGNTEAFF
TRBV9,CASSEGTRPNTGELFF
TRBV29-1,CSVALQDATNEKLFF
TRBV28,CASSFRETQYF
TRBV2,CASSAIGQGHGYTF
TRBV6-5,CASSYLGAGGTDTQYF
TRBV6-5,CASRPGQGNTIYF
TRBV29-1,CSVTGTVNTEAFF
TRBV18,CASSPGEDTQYF
TRBV6-5,CASSRPPGAYTEAFF
TRBV12-3/TRBV12-4,CASTLFRGFEAFF
TRBV18,CASSPPTATKETQYF
TRBV19,CASSTDRGRSNQPQHF
TRBV5-1,CASSLQGPNGNQPQHF